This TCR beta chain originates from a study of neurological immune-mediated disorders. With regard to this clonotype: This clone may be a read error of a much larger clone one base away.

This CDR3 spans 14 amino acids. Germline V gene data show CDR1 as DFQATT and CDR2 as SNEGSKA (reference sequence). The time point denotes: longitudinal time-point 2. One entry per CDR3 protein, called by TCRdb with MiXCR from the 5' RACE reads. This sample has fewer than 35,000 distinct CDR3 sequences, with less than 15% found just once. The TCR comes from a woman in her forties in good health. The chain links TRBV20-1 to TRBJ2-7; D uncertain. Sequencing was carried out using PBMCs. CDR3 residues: CSARDPQEPYERYF. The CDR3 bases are TGCAGTGCTAGAGATCCCCAGGAGCCCTACGAGCGGTACTTC.